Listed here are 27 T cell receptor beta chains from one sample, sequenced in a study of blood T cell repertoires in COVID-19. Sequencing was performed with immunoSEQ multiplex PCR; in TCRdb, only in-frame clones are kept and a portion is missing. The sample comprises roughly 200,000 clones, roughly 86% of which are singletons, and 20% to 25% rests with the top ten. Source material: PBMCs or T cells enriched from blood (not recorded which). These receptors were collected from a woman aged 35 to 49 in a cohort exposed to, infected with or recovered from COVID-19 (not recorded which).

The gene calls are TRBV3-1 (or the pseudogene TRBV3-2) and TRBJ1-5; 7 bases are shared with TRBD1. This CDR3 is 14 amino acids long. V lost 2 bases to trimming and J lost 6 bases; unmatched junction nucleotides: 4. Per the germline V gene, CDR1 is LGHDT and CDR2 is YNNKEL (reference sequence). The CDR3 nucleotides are TGTGCCAGCAGCCAACCACAGGGGTGTCAGCCCCAGCATTTT. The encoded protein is CASSQPQGCQPQHF.

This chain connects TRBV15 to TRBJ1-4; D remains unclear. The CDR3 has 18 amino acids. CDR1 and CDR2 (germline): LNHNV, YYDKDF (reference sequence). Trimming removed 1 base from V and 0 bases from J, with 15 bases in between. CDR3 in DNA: TGTGCCACCAGCAGAGGACAATCCTTCAGATCAACTAATGAAAAACTGTTTTTT. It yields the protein CATSRGQSFRSTNEKLFF.

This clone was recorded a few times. The CDR3 here is CSASEEERGNQPQHF. The CDR3, as DNA: TGCAGTGCTAGTGAGGAGGAAAGGGGCAATCAGCCCCAGCATTTT. This chain joins TRBV20-1 and TRBJ1-5; D gene ambiguous. Germline CDR1 reads DFQATT; CDR2 reads SNEGSKA (reference sequence). Trimming stripped 3 bases from V and 2 bases from J, with 14 bases between. This CDR3 contains 15 residues.

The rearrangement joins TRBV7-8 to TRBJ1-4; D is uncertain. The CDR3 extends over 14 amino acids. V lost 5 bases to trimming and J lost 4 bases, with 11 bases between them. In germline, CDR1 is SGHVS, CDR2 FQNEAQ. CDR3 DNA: TGTGCCAGCAGCATCCTAGCGGTTAATGAAAAACTGTTTTTT. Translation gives CASSILAVNEKLFF.

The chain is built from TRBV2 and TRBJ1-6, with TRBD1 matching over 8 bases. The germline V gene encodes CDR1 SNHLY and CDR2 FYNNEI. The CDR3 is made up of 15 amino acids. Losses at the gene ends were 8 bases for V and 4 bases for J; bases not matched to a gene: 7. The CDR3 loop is CASAGQGQYNSPLHF. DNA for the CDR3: TGTGCCAGCGCCGGACAGGGCCAATATAATTCACCCCTCCACTTT.

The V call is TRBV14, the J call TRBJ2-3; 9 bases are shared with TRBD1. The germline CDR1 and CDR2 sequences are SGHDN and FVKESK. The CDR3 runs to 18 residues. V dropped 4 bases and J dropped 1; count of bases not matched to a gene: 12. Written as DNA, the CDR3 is TGTGCCAGCAGCCGAGACTGGGACAGGGAAAAAGGCACAGATACGCAGTATTTT. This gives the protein CASSRDWDREKGTDTQYF. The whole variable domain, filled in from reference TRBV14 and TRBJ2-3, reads EAGVTQFPSHSVIEKGQTVTLRCDPISGHDNLYWYRRVMGKEIKFLLHFVKESKQDESGMPNNRFLAERTGGTYSTLKVQPAELEDSGVYFCASSRDWDREKGTDTQYFGPGTRLTVL.

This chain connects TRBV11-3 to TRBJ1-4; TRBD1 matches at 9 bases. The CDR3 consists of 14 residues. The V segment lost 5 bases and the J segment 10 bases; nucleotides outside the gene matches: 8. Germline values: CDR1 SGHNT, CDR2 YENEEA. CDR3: CASSPGQGPGKLFF. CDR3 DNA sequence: TGTGCCAGCAGCCCCGGACAGGGGCCGGGAAAACTGTTTTTT.

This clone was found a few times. Written as DNA, the CDR3 is TGCGCCAGCAGCCAAGATCGCCTTCTGCATCCGGGACAGGGAGAAGTAGGTCGGACCTTC. Translated, it gives CASSQDRLLHPGQGEVGRTF. The J gene is TRBJ1-2, the V gene TRBV4-3; 9 bases are shared with TRBD1. Germline CDR1 and CDR2: LGHNA and YSLEER. Trimming cost V 0 bases and J 14 bases; bases outside gene matches: 28. CDR3 length: 20 amino acids.

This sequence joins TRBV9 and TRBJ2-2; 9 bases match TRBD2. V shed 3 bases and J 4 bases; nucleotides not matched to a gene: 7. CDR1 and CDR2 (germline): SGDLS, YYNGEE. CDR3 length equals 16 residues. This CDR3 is CASSARLAEATGELFF. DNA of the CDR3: TGTGCCAGCAGCGCCCGACTAGCGGAGGCCACCGGGGAGCTGTTTTTT.

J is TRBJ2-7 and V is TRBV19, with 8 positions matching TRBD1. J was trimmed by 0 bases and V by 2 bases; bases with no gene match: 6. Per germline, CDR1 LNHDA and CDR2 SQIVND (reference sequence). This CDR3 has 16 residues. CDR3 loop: CASSISDRGSSYEQYF. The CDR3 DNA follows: TGTGCCAGTAGTATATCAGACAGGGGTTCCTCCTACGAGCAGTACTTC.

The CDR3 here is CASSLYGGLAGYEQYF. The DNA of the CDR3 is TGTGCCAGCAGTCTGTATGGCGGACTAGCGGGGTACGAGCAGTACTTC. This chain joins TRBV6-2 or TRBV6-3 and TRBJ2-7, with 12 positions matching TRBD2. This CDR3 contains 16 residues. V gave up 5 bases and J gave up 4 bases; unmatched junction bases: 9. Per germline, CDR1 MNHEY and CDR2 SVGEGT.

The CDR3 DNA reads TGTGCCAGCAGCGCCCGGGACAGGGGAACAGATACGCAGTATTTT. It translates to CASSARDRGTDTQYF. The chain has TRBV7-9 and TRBJ2-3; 10 bases are shared with TRBD1. V shed 5 bases and J 3 bases; nucleotides not matched to a gene: 5. CDR1 is SEHNR, CDR2 FQNEAQ, per germline (reference sequence). There are 15 residues in the CDR3.

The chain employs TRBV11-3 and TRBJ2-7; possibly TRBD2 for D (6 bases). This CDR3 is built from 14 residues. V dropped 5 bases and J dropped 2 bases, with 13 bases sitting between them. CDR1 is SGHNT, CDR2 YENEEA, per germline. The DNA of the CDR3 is TGTGCCAGCAGCCTACGGACTAACCCCTACGAGCAGTACTTC. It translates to CASSLRTNPYEQYF.

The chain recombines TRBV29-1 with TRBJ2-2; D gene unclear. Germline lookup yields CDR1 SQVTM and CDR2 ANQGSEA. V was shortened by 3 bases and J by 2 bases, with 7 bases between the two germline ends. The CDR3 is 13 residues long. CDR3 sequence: CSVEAVNTGELFF. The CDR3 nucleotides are TGCAGCGTTGAGGCAGTTAACACCGGGGAGCTGTTTTTT.

The CDR3 spells CASSRRLSATEAFF. Written as DNA, the CDR3 is TGTGCCAGCAGTCGCAGACTATCAGCCACTGAAGCTTTCTTT. This chain uses TRBV28 with TRBJ1-1, with no clear D. The CDR3 extends over 14 amino acids. V was trimmed by 5 bases and J by 4 bases, leaving 14 bases between them. Germline V gene lookup returns CDR1 MDHEN and CDR2 SYDVKM.

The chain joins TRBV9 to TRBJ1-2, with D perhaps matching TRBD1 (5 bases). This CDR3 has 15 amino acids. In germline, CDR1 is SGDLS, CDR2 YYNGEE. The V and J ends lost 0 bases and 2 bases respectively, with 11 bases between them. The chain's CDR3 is CASSVALSGNYGYTF. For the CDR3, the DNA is TGTGCCAGCAGCGTAGCTCTTTCAGGGAACTATGGCTACACCTTC.

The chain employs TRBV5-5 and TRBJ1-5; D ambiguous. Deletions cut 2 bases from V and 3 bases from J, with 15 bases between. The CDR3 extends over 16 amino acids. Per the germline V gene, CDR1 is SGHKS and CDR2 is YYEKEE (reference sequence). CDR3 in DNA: TGTGCCAGCAGCTTCACTCCCCCGGGTCCCAATCAGCCCCAGCATTTT. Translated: CASSFTPPGPNQPQHF.

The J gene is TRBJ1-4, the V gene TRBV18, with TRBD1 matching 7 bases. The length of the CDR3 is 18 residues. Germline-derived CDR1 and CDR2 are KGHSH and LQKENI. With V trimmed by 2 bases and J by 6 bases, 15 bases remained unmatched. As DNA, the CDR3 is TGTGCCAGCTCACCAAACAGGGGAGCGGTAAGGAAGGATGAAAAACTGTTTTTT. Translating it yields CASSPNRGAVRKDEKLFF.

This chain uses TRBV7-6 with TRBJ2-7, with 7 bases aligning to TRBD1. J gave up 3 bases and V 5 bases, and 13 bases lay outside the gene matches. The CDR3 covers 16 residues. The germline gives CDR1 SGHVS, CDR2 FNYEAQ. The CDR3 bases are TGTGCCAGCAGCCCTTTCGGGCAGGGGGTACTCTACGAGCAGTACTTC. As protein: CASSPFGQGVLYEQYF.

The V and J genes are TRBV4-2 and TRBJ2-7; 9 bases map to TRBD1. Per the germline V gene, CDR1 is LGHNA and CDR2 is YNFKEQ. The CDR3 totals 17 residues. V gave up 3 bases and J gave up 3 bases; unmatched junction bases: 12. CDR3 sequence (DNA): TGTGCCAGCAGCCATACCTACCGGGACAGGGCTATCTACGAGCAGTACTTC. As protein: CASSHTYRDRAIYEQYF.

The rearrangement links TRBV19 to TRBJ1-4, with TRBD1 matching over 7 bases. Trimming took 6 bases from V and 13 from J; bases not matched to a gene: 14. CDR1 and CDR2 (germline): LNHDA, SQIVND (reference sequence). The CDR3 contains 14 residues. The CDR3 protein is CASSPDREQSGLFF. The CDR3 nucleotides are TGTGCCAGTAGCCCCGACAGGGAACAGTCGGGACTGTTTTTT.

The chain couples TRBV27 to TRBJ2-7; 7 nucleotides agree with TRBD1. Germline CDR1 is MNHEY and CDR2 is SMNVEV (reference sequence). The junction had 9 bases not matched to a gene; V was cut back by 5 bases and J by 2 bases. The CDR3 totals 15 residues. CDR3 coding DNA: TGTGCCAGCAGTGGCCCCTGGCAGGGGGCCTACGAGCAGTACTTC. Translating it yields CASSGPWQGAYEQYF.

The chain's CDR3 is CASSIDGRPSNQPQHF. CDR3 in DNA: TGTGCCAGTAGTATAGATGGCAGGCCGAGCAATCAGCCCCAGCATTTT. V gene TRBV19 combines with J gene TRBJ1-5; no firm D call. The length of the CDR3 is 16 residues. Germline V gene sequence: CDR1 LNHDA, CDR2 SQIVND (reference sequence). V lost 0 bases and J lost 1, with 10 bases in between.

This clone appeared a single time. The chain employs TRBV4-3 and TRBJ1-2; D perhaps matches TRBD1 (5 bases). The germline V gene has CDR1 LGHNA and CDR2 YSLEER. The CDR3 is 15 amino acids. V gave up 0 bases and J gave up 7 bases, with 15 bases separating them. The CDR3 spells CASSQDQRQGRGYTF. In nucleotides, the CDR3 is TGCGCCAGCAGCCAAGATCAGAGGCAGGGCCGTGGCTACACCTTC.

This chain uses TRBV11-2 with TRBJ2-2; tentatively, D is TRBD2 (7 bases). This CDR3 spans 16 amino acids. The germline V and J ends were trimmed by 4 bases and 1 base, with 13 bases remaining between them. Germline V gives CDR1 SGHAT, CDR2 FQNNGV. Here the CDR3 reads CASSSRGGGNTGELFF. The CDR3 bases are TGTGCCAGCAGCTCCCGGGGAGGGGGGAACACCGGGGAGCTGTTTTTT.

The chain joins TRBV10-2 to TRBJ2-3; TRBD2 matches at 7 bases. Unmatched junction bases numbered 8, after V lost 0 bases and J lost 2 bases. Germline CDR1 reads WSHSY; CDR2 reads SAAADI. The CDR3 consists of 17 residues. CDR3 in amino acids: CASSESPGTTITDTQYF. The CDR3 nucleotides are TGCGCCAGCAGTGAGTCCCCCGGGACTACCATCACAGATACGCAGTATTTT.

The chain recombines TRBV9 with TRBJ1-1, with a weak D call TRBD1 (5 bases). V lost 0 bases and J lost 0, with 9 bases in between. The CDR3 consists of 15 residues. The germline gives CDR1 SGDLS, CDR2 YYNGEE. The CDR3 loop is CASSVDGHLNTEAFF. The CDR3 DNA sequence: TGTGCCAGCAGCGTAGATGGACATTTGAACACTGAAGCTTTCTTT.